The T cell receptor beta chain described here comes from a study of T-cell memory formation after mild COVID-19. Whole-study context: TCR clusters largely stayed donor specific. Study-wide points: For second-wave clones that peaked at day 37, SARS-CoV-2 specificity went unverified. Largely, contracting CD4+ clones fell within CM and EM, and contracting CD8+ clones within EMRA.

Trimming left V 0 bases short and J 6 bases short, with 5 bases between. From germline, CDR1 is MGHRA and CDR2 YSYEKL. The CDR3 runs to 12 residues. A remark on this clonotype: The antigen remains unidentified.

5'RACE with constant-segment primers built TCRalpha and TCRbeta cDNA libraries with UMIs. One entry per CDR3 protein results from TCRdb running MiXCR on the 5' RACE reads. The sample shows roughly 240,000 distinct CDR3 sequences, 15% of them seen only once. V and J are TRBV4-1 and TRBJ2-5; D gene ambiguous. The TCR originated in an adult woman who had mild COVID-19 (a few samples of this study predate the infection). Cell type and time point are not known. The sequenced sample was PBMCs or a T cell subset sorted from them (not recorded which). The CDR3 loop is CASSQDGQTQYF. The CDR3 DNA follows: TGCGCCAGCAGCCAAGACGGTCAGACCCAGTACTTC.